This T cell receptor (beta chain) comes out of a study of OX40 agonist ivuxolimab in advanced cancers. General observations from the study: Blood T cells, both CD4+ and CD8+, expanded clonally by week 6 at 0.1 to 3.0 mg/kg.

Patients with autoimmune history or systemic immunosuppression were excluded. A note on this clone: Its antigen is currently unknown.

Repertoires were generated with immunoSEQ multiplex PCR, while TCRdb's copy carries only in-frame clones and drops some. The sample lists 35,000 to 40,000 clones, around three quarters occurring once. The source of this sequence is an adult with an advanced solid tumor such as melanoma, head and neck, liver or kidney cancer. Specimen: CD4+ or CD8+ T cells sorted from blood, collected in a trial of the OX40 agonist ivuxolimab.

The CDR3 loop is CASSDGTSGWVDTQYF. The DNA for the CDR3 is TGTGCCAGCAGCGATGGGACTAGCGGGTGGGTAGATACGCAGTATTTT. This rearrangement joins TRBV9 to TRBJ2-3, with 12 bases fitting TRBD2. The CDR3 covers 16 residues. J was trimmed by 5 bases and V by 3 bases; bases with no gene match: 7. Germline lookup yields CDR1 SGDLS and CDR2 YYNGEE.